One and the same sample provided the 15 T cell receptor beta chains below, sequenced in a study of blood T cell repertoires in COVID-19. This table comes from immunoSEQ multiplex PCR, and its TCRdb copy is limited to in-frame clones, with some not included. Of fewer than 150,000 clones listed, about 86% are singletons. What was sequenced was peripheral blood. These receptors were obtained from a human donor in a cohort sampled during active COVID-19.

The rearrangement joins TRBV2 to TRBJ2-7; D is possibly TRBD1 (6 bases). This CDR3 spans 13 amino acids. Per germline, CDR1 SNHLY and CDR2 FYNNEI. V was shortened by 5 bases and J by 4 bases, with 12 bases between the two germline ends. The DNA for the CDR3 is TGTGCCAGCAGTAACACAGGGTCTTACGAGCAGTACTTC. The encoded protein is CASSNTGSYEQYF.

J is TRBJ1-2 and V is TRBV5-1; the D is unclear. This CDR3 spans 13 amino acids. The V gene's germline CDR1 is SGHRS and CDR2 YFSETQ. V was trimmed by 0 bases and J by 2 bases, leaving 5 bases between them. Written as DNA, the CDR3 is TGCGCCAGCAGCTTGGATTCAAACTATGGCTACACCTTC. Encoded protein: CASSLDSNYGYTF.

The sample holds a few counts of this clone. This chain links TRBV5-8 with TRBJ2-3; TRBD1 aligns across 7 bases. V lost 2 bases to trimming and J lost 2 bases; unmatched junction nucleotides: 11. Looked up from germline, CDR1 is SGHTS and CDR2 is YDEGEE. The CDR3 consists of 17 residues. The CDR3 reads CASSLSGGQAFTDTQYF. The CDR3 DNA is TGTGCCAGCAGCTTAAGTGGAGGACAGGCGTTCACAGATACGCAGTATTTT. The complete variable domain, with remaining parts taken from reference TRBV5-8 and TRBJ2-3, reads EAGVTQSPTHLIKTRGQQATLRCSPISGHTSVYWYQQALGLGLQFLLWYDEGEERNRGNFPPRFSGRQFPNYSSELNVNALELEDSALYLCASSLSGGQAFTDTQYFGPGTRLTVL.

This clone was observed a single time. This chain joins TRBV5-1 and TRBJ1-1; D is unclear. The V end lost 0 bases, the J end lost 5 bases, and 17 bases lay between the germline ends. The CDR3 contains 16 residues. CDR1 and CDR2 from the germline V gene are SGHRS and YFSETQ. CDR3 protein: CASSLGFPQFGTEAFF. The CDR3, as DNA: TGCGCCAGCAGCTTGGGCTTTCCCCAATTCGGGACTGAAGCTTTCTTT. Full variable domain (missing parts from reference TRBV5-1 and TRBJ1-1): KAGVTQTPRYLIKTRGQQVTLSCSPISGHRSVSWYQQTPGQGLQFLFEYFSETQRNKGNFPGRFSGRQFSNSRSEMNVSTLELGDSALYLCASSLGFPQFGTEAFFGQGTRLTVV.

The chain couples TRBV3-1 (or the pseudogene TRBV3-2) to TRBJ1-5; 8 bases map to TRBD1. The CDR3 is made up of 14 amino acids. CDR1 LGHDT and CDR2 YNNKEL come from the germline V gene (reference sequence). With V trimmed by 1 base and J by 5 bases, 1 base remained unmatched. The CDR3 bases are TGTGCCAGCAGCCAAGCAGGGGGCGATCAGCCCCAGCATTTT. This encodes CASSQAGGDQPQHF.

The chain has TRBV2 and TRBJ2-7, with 11 bases aligning to TRBD1. This CDR3 region has 13 residues. J gave up 3 bases and V 8 bases, and 3 bases lay outside the gene matches. Germline CDR1 SNHLY, CDR2 FYNNEI. The DNA of the CDR3 is TGTGCCAGCGGGGGACAGGGGGACTACGAGCAGTACTTC. This gives the protein CASGGQGDYEQYF. The full variable domain, with the rest looked up from reference TRBV2 and TRBJ2-7, is EPEVTQTPSHQVTQMGQEVILRCVPISNHLYFYWYRQILGQKVEFLVSFYNNEISEKSEIFDDQFSVERPDGSNFTLKIRSTKLEDSAMYFCASGGQGDYEQYFGPGTRLTVT.

The chain combines TRBV5-4 with TRBJ2-7; D is perhaps TRBD1 (6 bases). CDR1 and CDR2 (germline): SGHNT, YYREEE (reference sequence). The CDR3 is 14 residues long. V lost 4 bases to trimming and J lost 6 bases, with 17 bases between them. CDR3 bases: TGTGCCAGCAGCGCACCTGGACAGCCTTCCGAGCAGTACTTC. Amino acid sequence: CASSAPGQPSEQYF. Together with reference TRBV5-4 and TRBJ2-7, the CDR3 gives the full variable domain: ETGVTQSPTHLIKTRGQQVTLRCSSQSGHNTVSWYQQALGQGPQFIFQYYREEENGRGNFPPRFSGLQFPNYSSELNVNALELDDSALYLCASSAPGQPSEQYFGPGTRLTVT.

The chain carries TRBV6-1 and TRBJ1-2; unclear D gene. CDR3 length: 12 residues. The V gene lost 2 bases and the J gene lost 4 bases, with 5 bases spanning the gap. Germline V gene data show CDR1 as MNHNS and CDR2 as SASEGT. The CDR3 spells CASSEYSYGYTF. The CDR3 region has the DNA TGTGCCAGCAGTGAATACAGCTATGGCTACACCTTC.

The V call is TRBV11-2, the J call TRBJ2-7, with TRBD2 matching 7 bases. CDR1 SGHAT and CDR2 FQNNGV come from the germline V gene. After removal of 0 bases from V and 0 bases from J, the junction contained 5 bases not matched to a gene. The CDR3 is 16 residues long. The CDR3 is CASSLEASGSSYEQYF. The CDR3 bases are TGTGCCAGCAGCTTAGAGGCTAGCGGATCCTCCTACGAGCAGTACTTC.

This rearrangement joins TRBV28 to TRBJ1-6; D ambiguous. The CDR3 has 15 amino acids. V lost 4 bases and J lost 0, with 7 bases in between. CDR1 and CDR2 from the germline V gene are MDHEN and SYDVKM. The CDR3 spells CASSSESSYNSPLHF. The CDR3 DNA reads as TGTGCCAGCAGTTCGGAGAGCTCCTATAATTCACCCCTCCACTTT.

The chain combines TRBV24-1 with TRBJ2-2; 8 bases agree with TRBD1. CDR3 length: 17 residues. Germline values: CDR1 KGHDR, CDR2 SFDVKD. Germline trimming cut 3 bases from V and 7 bases from J; bases unmatched to any gene: 12. CDR3 loop: CATSDVRDRGPGGELFF. DNA for the CDR3: TGTGCCACCAGTGATGTCCGAGACAGGGGCCCTGGCGGGGAGCTGTTTTTT.

The sample holds one count of this clone. V is TRBV19 and J is TRBJ2-7, with D perhaps TRBD1 (6 bases). The CDR3 is 13 residues long. Germline lookup yields CDR1 LNHDA and CDR2 SQIVND (reference sequence). Trimming removed 5 bases from V and 4 bases from J, with 12 bases in between. The CDR3 DNA sequence: TGTGCCAGTAGTTCCGGACAGCTTTACGAGCAGTACTTC. This sequence encodes CASSSGQLYEQYF.

This clone was picked up a small number of times. Other DNA sequences within the sample encode an identical CDR3. The rearrangement uses TRBV5-1 and TRBJ1-1; 8 bases align to TRBD1. The CDR3 contains 14 residues. In germline, CDR1 is SGHRS, CDR2 YFSETQ. Trimming at V came to 1 base and at J to 1 base, leaving 0 bases not matched to a gene. The CDR3 sequence is CASSLTGGNTEAFF. CDR3 DNA sequence: TGCGCCAGCAGCTTGACAGGGGGGAACACTGAAGCTTTCTTT.

The chain uses TRBV29-1 and TRBJ2-5, with D maybe TRBD1 (5 bases). V lost 7 bases, J lost 4 bases, and 13 bases lay in between. The CDR3 is 12 residues long. The germline gives CDR1 SQVTM, CDR2 ANQGSEA. CDR3 nucleotides: TGCAGCGCCTACTCCGACAGAGAGACCCAGTACTTC. It specifies CSAYSDRETQYF.

This clone was recorded a few times. The chain carries TRBV3-1 (or the pseudogene TRBV3-2) and TRBJ1-1, with TRBD1 identical over 7 bases. This CDR3 is 14 amino acids long. The germline gives CDR1 LGHDT, CDR2 YNNKEL (reference sequence). V lost 1 base, J lost 2 bases, and 1 base stayed unmatched. The CDR3 DNA follows: TGTGCCAGCAGCCAAGGACAGGGTAACACTGAAGCTTTCTTT. The encoded protein is CASSQGQGNTEAFF.